This TCR beta chain was retrieved from a study of blood T cell repertoires in COVID-19. On the study more broadly: Nucleic acid was either cDNA or gDNA, and it came from T cells, B-cell-depleted T cells, or PBMCs.

Cohort assignment relied on participant-reported clinical history. Exposed participants encountered a COVID-19 case during the 2 weeks preceding study entry. Trimming removed 6 bases from V and 1 base from J; junction bases left unmatched: 12. Germline assignment: CDR1 MDHEN and CDR2 SYDVKM. CDR3 size: 17 residues. Source study methods: Reference gene primer amplification gave nucleated cell count estimates. The data were produced by immunoSEQ multiplex PCR, yet TCRdb's version contains in-frame clones alone and is incomplete. The DNA gave D and trimming, while V, J and clone size come from that table. The sample includes roughly 260,000 clones, around 82% of them seen just once.

This receptor was obtained from a woman in her 40s who had been exposed to COVID-19. The sequenced sample was PBMCs or T cells enriched from blood (not recorded which). The chain combines TRBV28 with TRBJ2-5; 9 bases are a match to TRBD2. DNA of the CDR3: TGTGCCAGCAGCCTAGAAAGGCTAGCGGGGTCCCAAGAGACCCAGTACTTC. Amino acids: CASSLERLAGSQETQYF.